What follows are 24 T cell receptor beta chains derived from one specimen sequenced in a study of shared clonotypes between healthy human individuals. Sequenced by immunoSEQ multiplex PCR; TCRdb stores in-frame clones only, minus some. The data show fewer than 550,000 clones, about three quarters seen once. Source material: PBMCs. Source of these receptors: a woman between 35 and 50 years old in good health. Some clones in this sample may be carry-over from other donors' samples.

This clone occurred once. The J gene is TRBJ1-2, the V gene TRBV14; D perhaps matches TRBD1 (6 bases). CDR1 is SGHDN, CDR2 FVKESK, per germline. CDR3 length equals 13 residues. Trimming removed 6 bases from V and 5 bases from J, with 13 bases in between. The CDR3 DNA follows: TGTGCCAGCAGTGCCGGGACACATTATGGCTACACCTTC. This gives the protein CASSAGTHYGYTF.

This chain uses TRBV5-4 with TRBJ2-6; possibly TRBD1 for D (6 bases). V shed 0 bases and J shed 0 bases, with 10 bases lying between them. This CDR3 contains 17 residues. Germline V lookup: CDR1 SGHNT, CDR2 YYREEE (reference sequence). The CDR3 spells CASSLGYRASGANVLTF. The CDR3 DNA reads TGTGCCAGCAGCTTGGGCTACAGGGCCTCTGGGGCCAACGTCCTGACTTTC.

The chain uses TRBV5-1 and TRBJ2-2; 9 nucleotides align to TRBD2. V shed 5 bases and J 0 bases; nucleotides not matched to a gene: 2. The CDR3 runs 15 residues. CDR1 SGHRS and CDR2 YFSETQ come from the germline V gene. The CDR3 DNA sequence: TGCGCCAGCAGGCGGGAGGGACCGAACACCGGGGAGCTGTTTTTT. Translated: CASRREGPNTGELFF.

The chain combines TRBV2 with TRBJ1-6, with TRBD1 matching over 8 bases. The CDR3 spans 14 residues. V lost 6 bases and J lost 8; bases outside the gene matches: 6. The germline V gene encodes CDR1 SNHLY and CDR2 FYNNEI. In DNA, the CDR3 is TGTGCCAGCAGCCGAGGACAGGGCGATTCACCCCTCCACTTT. Protein: CASSRGQGDSPLHF.

This chain joins TRBV7-3 and TRBJ2-1; 7 bases align to TRBD2. Germline-derived CDR1 and CDR2 are SGHTA and FQGTGA. With V trimmed by 2 bases and J by 7 bases, 11 bases remained unmatched. The CDR3 has 16 amino acids. CDR3 sequence reads: CASSLVGGRRGNEQFF. The CDR3 DNA sequence: TGTGCCAGCAGCTTAGTCGGCGGGAGACGAGGTAATGAGCAGTTCTTC.

The rearrangement links TRBV6-6 to TRBJ1-6, with TRBD1 identical over 7 bases. Germline V gene data show CDR1 as MNHNY and CDR2 as SVGAGI (reference sequence). The CDR3 has 14 residues. The V gene end was trimmed by 10 bases and the J gene end by 7 bases; junction bases not matched to a gene: 10. The CDR3 region has the DNA TGTGCCACCTGTCGTCGGGACAGAAATTCACCCCTCCACTTT. This gives the protein CATCRRDRNSPLHF.

This clone was seen only once. This probably arose from a read error, given a far larger clone one base away. This chain links TRBV11-2 with TRBJ1-4; D is perhaps TRBD1 (6 bases). The ends were cut back, 2 bases at V and 2 bases at J, with 6 bases in the middle. The germline CDR1 and CDR2 sequences are SGHAT and FQNNGV. CDR3 length: 14 amino acids. This chain's CDR3 is CASSLRGTNEKLFF. The CDR3 coding sequence is TGTGCCAGCAGCTTAAGGGGGACTAATGAAAAACTGTTTTTT.

This chain connects TRBV2 to TRBJ2-1, with D maybe TRBD2 (5 bases). Trimming took 7 bases from V and 5 from J, leaving 12 bases between them. Per germline, CDR1 SNHLY and CDR2 FYNNEI. This CDR3 region has 13 residues. The DNA of the CDR3 is TGTGCCAGCAACAGCCGGGAAAACAATGAGCAGTTCTTC. This encodes CASNSRENNEQFF.

The chain employs TRBV7-2 and TRBJ2-7; no reliable D call. The V gene's germline CDR1 is SGHTA and CDR2 FQGNSA. CDR3 size: 15 residues. The V and J ends lost 5 bases and 0 bases respectively, with 14 bases between them. The CDR3 protein is CASSPRETGSYEQYF. The DNA for the CDR3 is TGTGCCAGCAGCCCAAGGGAAACCGGCTCCTACGAGCAGTACTTC.

The chain couples TRBV27 to TRBJ2-5, with D maybe TRBD2 (5 bases). The assigned J gene may be wrong: the sequence end matches TRBJ2-7 better. The CDR3 has 12 residues. Germline assignment: CDR1 MNHEY and CDR2 SMNVEV (reference sequence). As DNA, the CDR3 is TGTGCCAGCAGTGTACGAGGGTACGAGCAGTACTTC. Its translation: CASSVRGYEQYF.

About this clone itself: This likely reflects a read error, since a far larger clone is one base away. The rearrangement uses TRBV28 and TRBJ2-3, with a possible D match to TRBD2 (6 bases). Germline values: CDR1 MDHEN, CDR2 SYDVKM. CDR3 length equals 22 residues. V was cut by 3 bases and J by 2 bases, with 33 bases left in between. CDR3 sequence reads: CASSFTRPAVELARVPTDTQYF. CDR3 in DNA: TGTGCCAGCAGTTTCACCCGGCCTGCGGTCGAACTAGCTCGAGTCCCCACAGATACGCAGTATTTT.

V gene TRBV11-3 combines with J gene TRBJ2-1; 9 bases fit TRBD2. CDR1 is SGHNT, CDR2 YENEEA, per germline. The CDR3 extends over 15 amino acids. The trim removed 1 base at V and 9 bases at J, leaving 7 bases unmatched. CDR3 nucleotide sequence: TGTGCCAGCAGCTTAGGGCTAGCGGGAAACGGTGAGCAGTTCTTC. It yields the protein CASSLGLAGNGEQFF.

V is TRBV7-9 and J is TRBJ2-7; D gene ambiguous. Germline V gene data show CDR1 as SEHNR and CDR2 as FQNEAQ (reference sequence). V gave up 3 bases and J gave up 4 bases, with 19 bases separating them. The CDR3 spans 16 residues. CDR3 nucleotides: TGTGCCAGCAGCTTGTTCATCCAGGCCCCAAATTACGAGCAGTACTTC. This sequence encodes CASSLFIQAPNYEQYF.

Points on this clone: With a far larger clone one base away, a read error is the likely cause. V gene TRBV5-1 combines with J gene TRBJ1-1; D is possibly TRBD1 (6 bases). The V gene's germline CDR1 is SGHRS and CDR2 YFSETQ. CDR3 length: 14 residues. V was pared by 4 bases and J by 1 base, with 11 bases between. The DNA for the CDR3 is TGCGCCAGCAGCAGTCTGACAGGGAACACTGAAGCTTTCTTT. It codes for CASSSLTGNTEAFF.

The V gene is TRBV29-1, the J gene TRBJ2-7, with a tentative D call TRBD1 (5 bases). Germline V gene sequence: CDR1 SQVTM, CDR2 ANQGSEA. This CDR3 is 12 amino acids long. V shed 5 bases and J shed 3 bases, with 11 bases lying between them. The CDR3 here is CSVLTDNYEQYF. The CDR3 bases are TGCAGCGTTCTGACAGACAACTACGAGCAGTACTTC.

The V and J genes are TRBV7-2 and TRBJ1-1; no definite D call. V gave up 1 base and J gave up 8 bases, with 11 bases separating them. The CDR3 totals 13 residues. Germline V gene data show CDR1 as SGHTA and CDR2 as FQGNSA. This CDR3 is CASSLVGWQEAFF. CDR3 in DNA: TGTGCCAGCAGCTTAGTTGGTTGGCAGGAAGCTTTCTTT. Combining the CDR3 with reference TRBV7-2 and TRBJ1-1 gives the whole variable domain GAGVSQSPSNKVTEKGKDVELRCDPISGHTALYWYRQSLGQGLEFLIYFQGNSAPDKSGLPSDRFSAERTGGSVSTLTIQRTQQEDSAVYLCASSLVGWQEAFFGQGTRLTVV.

The J gene is TRBJ2-5, the V gene TRBV11-2; TRBD1 is a possible D gene (5 bases). V was clipped by 0 bases and J by 4 bases, with 12 bases between them. CDR3 size: 15 residues. Germline V lookup: CDR1 SGHAT, CDR2 FQNNGV. The CDR3 protein is CASSLESGWAETQYF. The CDR3 DNA is TGTGCCAGCAGCTTAGAGTCAGGGTGGGCAGAGACCCAGTACTTC.

V gene TRBV2 combines with J gene TRBJ2-6, with TRBD1 matching over 7 bases. The CDR3 spans 17 residues. Looked up from germline, CDR1 is SNHLY and CDR2 is FYNNEI. V was pared by 4 bases and J by 0 bases, with 6 bases of the junction left unmatched. In nucleotides, the CDR3 is TGTGCCAGCAGTGCCCGGGACAGACCCTCTGGGGCCAACGTCCTGACTTTC. It specifies CASSARDRPSGANVLTF.

J is TRBJ1-4 and V is TRBV5-1; TRBD1 matches at 8 bases. This CDR3 spans 15 amino acids. CDR1 SGHRS and CDR2 YFSETQ come from the germline V gene. V trimming: 4 bases; J trimming: 7 bases; junction bases outside the gene matches: 9. The CDR3 here is CASSPQGAYGEKLFF. In DNA, the CDR3 is TGCGCCAGCAGCCCCCAGGGGGCTTATGGTGAAAAACTGTTTTTT.

This clone was counted between two and nine times. The chain recombines TRBV7-2 with TRBJ1-1; D not resolved. CDR3 size: 14 residues. Germline assignment: CDR1 SGHTA and CDR2 FQGNSA. V lost 5 bases, J lost 1 base, and 11 bases lay in between. The CDR3 sequence: CASSRGGWNTEAFF. DNA for the CDR3: TGTGCCAGCAGCAGAGGAGGGTGGAACACTGAAGCTTTCTTT.

The chain recombines TRBV7-8 with TRBJ1-2; no firm D call. This CDR3 is 15 amino acids long. Trimming removed 1 base from V and 4 bases from J, with 13 bases in between. Germline-derived CDR1 and CDR2 are SGHVS and FQNEAQ. The CDR3 sequence: CASSLVLGSSYGYTF. The DNA for the CDR3 is TGTGCCAGCAGCTTAGTGTTAGGGTCTAGCTATGGCTACACCTTC.

Concerning this clone: Other DNA sequences within the sample encode an identical CDR3. The chain combines TRBV7-2 with TRBJ2-7; 8 positions match TRBD1. The CDR3 loop spans 14 amino acids. Unmatched junction bases numbered 2, after V lost 1 base and J lost 3 bases. Germline V gene sequence: CDR1 SGHTA, CDR2 FQGNSA. CDR3 DNA sequence: TGTGCCAGCAGCTTAGACAGGGGGAGCTACGAGCAGTACTTC. Its protein product is CASSLDRGSYEQYF.

This chain links TRBV7-2 with TRBJ1-6, with 7 bases aligning to TRBD1. Looked up from germline, CDR1 is SGHTA and CDR2 is FQGNSA. With 1 base clipped from V and 6 bases from J, the junction kept 6 bases outside the gene matches. CDR3 length: 16 amino acids. CDR3 DNA sequence: TGTGCCAGCAGCTTAGACACAGGGGCCGCTAATTCACCCCTCCACTTT. The encoded protein is CASSLDTGAANSPLHF.

CDR3 coding DNA: TGCGCCAGCAGCCCCGGTAGGCTAGCACCAGTCGAGCAGTACTTC. Encoded protein: CASSPGRLAPVEQYF. V gene TRBV4-1 combines with J gene TRBJ2-7; D possibly corresponds to TRBD2 (5 bases). V was cut by 4 bases and J by 6 bases, with 19 bases left in between. The germline gives CDR1 MGHRA, CDR2 YSYEKL. The CDR3 extends over 15 amino acids.